Listed below are T cell receptor beta chains from one sample, sequenced in a study of blood T cells in healthy people across ages. TCRdb independently ran MiXCR on the 5' RACE reads; one entry per CDR3 protein. The table lists about 670,000 distinct CDR3 sequences, over 40% of them singletons. Sequencing used blood. The receptors originated from a woman of 80 years or more in good health. Both conserved end residues are part of each CDR3. D genes are given only for firm matches. The size of a clone is reported for some rows only, either as once, few or many, or as a class for expanded clones.

clone_size: many
j_call: TRBJ2-1
d_call: -
v_call: TRBV6-5
cdr3_nt: TGTGCCAGCAGTGACTCAATGGGGGGCCAGCAGTTCTTC
cdr3_aa: CASSDSMGGQQFF

clone_size: few
j_call: TRBJ1-3
d_call: -
v_call: TRBV2
cdr3_nt: TGTGCCAGCACAATCGAAGAAGGCGGTGGAAACACCATATATTTT
cdr3_aa: CASTIEEGGGNTIYF

clone_size: -
j_call: TRBJ1-2
d_call: -
v_call: TRBV7-3
cdr3_nt: TGTGCCAGCAGCGACCTCCGGGGCAGTGGCTACACCTTC
cdr3_aa: CASSDLRGSGYTF

clone_size: few
j_call: TRBJ1-1
d_call: -
v_call: TRBV20-1
cdr3_nt: TGCAGTCCCAAGGAGGGGAACACTGAAGCTTTCTTT
cdr3_aa: CSPKEGNTEAFF

clone_size: -
j_call: TRBJ1-1
d_call: TRBD1
v_call: TRBV29-1
cdr3_nt: TGCAGCGCCCAGGGACAGCCGAACGCTGAAGCTTTCTTT
cdr3_aa: CSAQGQPNAEAFF

clone_size: many
j_call: TRBJ1-2
d_call: TRBD1
v_call: TRBV12-3/TRBV12-4
cdr3_nt: TGTGCCAGCACCCGGTCAACAGGGGGCTATGGCTACACCTTC
cdr3_aa: CASTRSTGGYGYTF

clone_size: -
j_call: TRBJ2-7
d_call: -
v_call: TRBV30
cdr3_nt: TGTGCCTGGAGGGCGGTATCCTACGAGCAGTACTTC
cdr3_aa: CAWRAVSYEQYF

clone_size: -
j_call: TRBJ1-5
d_call: TRBD1
v_call: TRBV29-1
cdr3_nt: TGCAGTGTGCAAACGGGGGACAGGACTCAGCCCCTGCATTTT
cdr3_aa: CSVQTGDRTQPLHF

clone_size: many
j_call: TRBJ2-3
d_call: TRBD2
v_call: TRBV6-5
cdr3_nt: TGTGCCAGCAGTTGGGCTAGCGGGGACACTAGCACAGATACGCAGTATTTT
cdr3_aa: CASSWASGDTSTDTQYF

clone_size: -
j_call: TRBJ1-3
d_call: -
v_call: TRBV7-9
cdr3_nt: TGTGCCAGTCGTCGGGGGGACCCCGGTATGGACACCATATATTTT
cdr3_aa: CASRRGDPGMDTIYF

clone_size: -
j_call: TRBJ1-1
d_call: TRBD1
v_call: TRBV6-2/TRBV6-3
cdr3_nt: TGTGCCAGCAGCCGGAGACAGGGCGCCATGAACACTGAAGCTTTCTTT
cdr3_aa: CASSRRQGAMNTEAFF